The clone carrying this T cell receptor (beta chain) was observed many times. These data are taken from a study of identical twins. In TCRdb, the 5' RACE reads were re-called with MiXCR into one record per CDR3 protein. The sample includes 700,000 to 950,000 distinct CDR3 sequences, 10% to 15% of them seen just once. A further study also used this sample, focusing on yellow fever vaccine responses in identical twins.

This TCR derives from a woman younger than 35 in good health. Sequenced sample: PBMCs.

This CDR3 is CASSQVTGEQFF. DNA for the CDR3: TGTGCCAGCAGCCAGGTAACGGGGGAGCAGTTCTTC. The chain employs TRBV3-1 and TRBJ2-1, with TRBD2 as a possible D gene (5 bases). Trimming removed 3 bases from V and 10 bases from J, with 10 bases in between. The V gene's germline CDR1 is LGHDT and CDR2 YNNKEL (reference sequence). The CDR3 totals 12 residues.